This T cell receptor (beta chain) is drawn from a study of T cells in Graves' hyperthyroidism and ophthalmopathy (dated by TCRdb to between 2018 and 2021). Notes on the research overall: Peripheral blood samples were taken at the time of initial diagnosis, prior to any treatment. TCR V-J signatures able to tell the groups apart were searched for in a discovery cohort of more than 90 patients, of whom 43 had Graves' ophthalmopathy and under 65 had stable Graves' hyperthyroidism. Whether ophthalmopathy could be predicted prospectively was tested in an independent validation cohort made up of 18 hyperthyroidism patients plus 17 patients who later progressed to ophthalmopathy. The approximately 100 discovery patients were randomly divided into training and test sets at a 7:3 ratio. Thyroid tissue and blood T-cell repertoires from more than five Graves' hyperthyroidism patients were also compared in the study. After blood sampling, hyperthyroidism patients were treated with methimazole at a starting dose of 30 mg daily, and ophthalmopathy patients were treated with high-dose intravenous methylprednisolone. According to the paper, TCR Vbeta CDR3 sequencing was carried out on about 140 peripheral blood samples, which came from approximately 43 ophthalmopathy, approximately 72 hyperthyroidism and some 17 progressor patients. Study-level results and caveats: A model built on a 13 V-J signature distinguished ophthalmopathy from stable hyperthyroidism, reaching roughly 88% sensitivity and under 84% specificity in cross-validation and 80%/75% in testing. In validation, the model predicted progression to ophthalmopathy a median of 6.5 months before onset, with roughly 70% sensitivity and just under 75% specificity. Most expanded thyroid clonotypes (frequency above 0.001) were also detected in blood, a finding suggesting that blood repertoires may reflect thyroid immune responses. No statistical method was used to set the sample size in advance, and investigators knew the group allocation.

The TCR beta CDR3 regions were amplified from RNA transcripts. A first-round RT-PCR of the TCR CDR3 used the HTBI primer set with the Qiagen OneStep RT-PCR kit. Libraries were constructed in a second round of multiplex PCR, after which size selection and purification were performed. Libraries were sequenced paired-end with 100 bp reads on an Illumina HiSeq2000. Turning to the authors' computational methods: SOAPnuke was used to process the raw data, with reads discarded if the reads contained adapters or uncalled bases, had a mean Phred below 15, or lacked an exact constant-primer or identifier match. High-quality paired reads were merged using COPE v1.2.5, and each unique nucleotide sequence was defined as a clonotype. Clonotypes were aligned to IMGT TRBV, TRBD and TRBJ reference segments using MiTCR v1.1. The analysis included only V-J combinations with a frequency above 0.0001, which together covered about 99% of the repertoires. A TCS score was defined as the ratio of F50 (clonal expansion) to E x V (chaos), with BLOSUM62-based TCRdist applied between CDR3 peptides within each V-J. Welch's t-statistics and random forest reduced several hundred V-J features to fewer than 15, which were used in a naive Bayes classifier (R e1071). The public sequencing data were trimmed at Q25 with fastp and processed into clonotypes with MiXCR by TCRdb, which kept only in-frame beta chains. Rows merge per CDR3 protein into single entries with the most common DNA and genes. For this entry, the V and J calls and clone size follow TCRdb and not the study's own pipeline. The sample table holds a few hundred thousand distinct CDR3 sequences, of which 20% were seen once. Approximately 26% of the sample lies in the top ten.

This clonotype was counted at least ten times. Its target antigen remains unknown. The input lacks base qualities; no much larger clone sits a single base away. A patient counted as having stable Graves' hyperthyroidism if no progression to ophthalmopathy occurred over 18 months of follow-up. Hyperthyroidism patients were newly diagnosed, with disease duration under 2 months, and aged 18 to 65 years. Patients with uncontrolled infections, other autoimmune diseases, pregnancy or lactation were excluded. Diagnoses relied on clinical symptoms, serum thyroxine and TRAb, thyroid ultrasound and orbital computed tomography. PBMCs were isolated from about 9 ml of fresh peripheral blood by Ficoll-Paque density gradient centrifugation. Total RNA was extracted using Trizol reagent, and RNA quality was assessed on an Agilent 2100 Bioanalyzer. Sequences LNHDA (CDR1) and SQIVND (CDR2) are obtained from the germline V gene (reference sequence). For this chain, trimming is 6 bases at the V end and 1 base at the J end, and the number of junction bases without a gene match is 7. From cysteine to phenylalanine, the CDR3 is 16 amino acids long. Only the CDR3 part of the read is kept: 48 bases, read in frame from the first base.

Sequenced sample: blood. This sequence was found in a man younger than 35 with Graves' hyperthyroidism. The V and J genes are TRBV19 and TRBJ2-2, and TRBD2 aligns with 8 junction nucleotides. The DNA is as follows: TGTGCCAGTAGGAAACACGGGGGGGAGAACACCGGGGAGCTGTTTTTT. Translated, this gives CASRKHGGENTGELFF.